These 29 T cell receptor beta chains came from one sample sequenced in a study of T cells in narcolepsy. Profiled with immunoSEQ multiplex PCR; TCRdb holds only in-frame clones, not every one. Among tens of thousands of clones listed, about four fifths were seen once. The specimen sequenced was memory (CD45RA-) CD4+ T cells from blood. All receptors come from a human donor in good health.

The rearrangement links TRBV7-2 to TRBJ2-7; tentatively, D is TRBD2 (7 bases). Germline V gene lookup returns CDR1 SGHTA and CDR2 FQGNSA. Trimming removed 1 base from V and 6 bases from J, with 13 bases in between. The CDR3 is 14 residues long. The CDR3 reads CASSLGWGGLEQYF. CDR3 in DNA: TGTGCCAGCAGCTTAGGATGGGGGGGCCTCGAGCAGTACTTC.

The rearrangement uses TRBV6-6 and TRBJ2-2, with 8 bases lining up with TRBD2. The germline gives CDR1 MNHNY, CDR2 SVGAGI (reference sequence). V lost 0 bases, J lost 6 bases, and 6 bases stayed unmatched. There are 16 residues in the CDR3. The CDR3: CASSYSTPGLAGELFF. CDR3 coding DNA: TGTGCCAGCAGTTACTCGACCCCGGGACTAGCCGGGGAGCTGTTTTTT.

This clone has only a few counts. The chain uses TRBV9 and TRBJ2-2; TRBD2 aligns across 7 bases. Germline V lookup: CDR1 SGDLS, CDR2 YYNGEE. CDR3 length: 13 amino acids. V lost 0 bases, J lost 7 bases, and 0 bases stayed unmatched. CDR3 coding DNA: TGTGCCAGCAGCGTAGCGGGGGGCGGGGAGCTGTTTTTT. Protein product: CASSVAGGGELFF.

V usage is TRBV5-4 and J usage is TRBJ2-5; D is undetermined. Germline V gene lookup returns CDR1 SGHNT and CDR2 YYREEE (reference sequence). V gave up 0 bases and J gave up 2 bases, with 2 bases separating them. The CDR3 is 12 residues long. The CDR3 DNA reads as TGTGCCAGCAGCTTGGAACAAGAGACCCAGTACTTC. Translation gives CASSLEQETQYF.

The V and J genes are TRBV28 and TRBJ1-4, with a tentative D call TRBD1 (5 bases). Between the trimmed V and J ends, which lost 8 bases and 8 bases, there was a span of 18 bases. There are 14 residues in the CDR3. CDR1 and CDR2 (germline): MDHEN, SYDVKM. The chain's CDR3 is CASHAGTLGEKLFF. CDR3 sequence (DNA): TGTGCCAGCCACGCCGGGACGCTAGGCGAAAAACTGTTTTTT.

The chain employs TRBV6-5 and TRBJ1-1, with no clear D. CDR1 is MNHEY, CDR2 SVGAGI, per germline. CDR3 length: 13 residues. Trimming pared 8 bases from V and 3 bases from J, leaving 13 bases between. CDR3 nucleotides: TGTGCCAGCCACTTCCCGGGATACACTGAAGCTTTCTTT. Protein: CASHFPGYTEAFF.

The chain joins TRBV5-1 to TRBJ2-7; no clear D. Germline CDR1 is SGHRS and CDR2 is YFSETQ. The CDR3 extends over 13 amino acids. The V end was cut by 0 bases, the J end by 2 bases, with 6 bases between. CDR3 in amino acids: CASSLGFPYEQYF. DNA for the CDR3: TGCGCCAGCAGCTTGGGGTTTCCCTACGAGCAGTACTTC.

The chain carries TRBV6-6 and TRBJ2-2; 7 positions agree with TRBD1. V shed 1 base and J 6 bases; nucleotides not matched to a gene: 8. Germline CDR1 MNHNY, CDR2 SVGAGI (reference sequence). The CDR3 consists of 16 residues. For the CDR3, the DNA is TGTGCCAGCAGTTACTGGGCAGGGGGAGAGTCCGGGGAGCTGTTTTTT. The encoded protein is CASSYWAGGESGELFF.

This chain links TRBV27 with TRBJ1-5; the match to TRBD1 covers 7 bases. CDR1 is MNHEY and CDR2 is SMNVEV in the germline V gene (reference sequence). The trim removed 2 bases at V and 0 bases at J, leaving 4 bases unmatched. CDR3 length: 16 amino acids. Here the CDR3 DNA reads TGTGCCAGCAGTTTAATCAGGGGGGATAGCAATCAGCCCCAGCATTTT. Its protein is CASSLIRGDSNQPQHF.

V gene TRBV27 combines with J gene TRBJ2-7, with 7 bases matching TRBD1. The germline gives CDR1 MNHEY, CDR2 SMNVEV (reference sequence). The CDR3 spans 15 residues. V trimming: 5 bases; J trimming: 0 bases; junction bases outside the gene matches: 7. The CDR3 bases are TGTGCCAGCAGTCAGCCGGGACAGATCTCCTACGAGCAGTACTTC. This gives the protein CASSQPGQISYEQYF.

This clone was detected only a few times. The chain employs TRBV5-4 and TRBJ1-3, with D unresolved. Germline CDR1 and CDR2: SGHNT and YYREEE (reference sequence). This CDR3 has 14 residues. Trimming left V 0 bases short and J 0 bases short, with 4 bases between. CDR3 bases: TGTGCCAGCAGCTTGGGGGGCTCTGGAAACACCATATATTTT. Translated: CASSLGGSGNTIYF.

This clone turned up a few times. This CDR3 reads CASSLDAGNQPQHF. The CDR3 bases are TGTGCCAGTAGTCTCGACGCCGGCAATCAGCCCCAGCATTTT. The chain uses TRBV19 and TRBJ1-5, with unresolved D. V shed 5 bases and J shed 2 bases, with 10 bases lying between them. This CDR3 spans 14 amino acids. Germline CDR1 LNHDA, CDR2 SQIVND (reference sequence).

This clone was seen a single time. The chain recombines TRBV7-3 with TRBJ2-1; TRBD1 is a possible D gene (6 bases). Germline V gives CDR1 SGHTA, CDR2 FQGTGA. V was trimmed by 2 bases and J by 8 bases, leaving 13 bases between them. The CDR3 has 14 amino acids. CDR3 protein: CASSLDQNRDEQFF. CDR3 bases: TGTGCCAGCAGCTTAGACCAGAACAGGGATGAGCAGTTCTTC.

The chain joins TRBV19 to TRBJ2-5; 11 nucleotides agree with TRBD1. With the DNA end fitting TRBJ2-7 better, the J assignment may be wrong. From germline, CDR1 is LNHDA and CDR2 SQIVND (reference sequence). The CDR3 totals 14 residues. CDR3 DNA sequence: TGTGCCAGTAGAGAAGGGGGACAGGGGGGCGAGCAGTACTTC. It encodes CASREGGQGGEQYF.

This clone has only a few counts. This sequence joins TRBV7-2 and TRBJ1-6; 9 bases agree with TRBD1. The CDR3 runs to 15 residues. Germline V gene lookup returns CDR1 SGHTA and CDR2 FQGNSA. V was pared by 5 bases and J by 9 bases, with 8 bases of the junction left unmatched. The CDR3 reads CASSTGGITGSPLHF. CDR3 in DNA: TGTGCCAGCAGCACAGGGGGCATCACAGGTTCACCCCTCCACTTT.

The V call is TRBV6-1, the J call TRBJ1-5; D possibly corresponds to TRBD1 (5 bases). CDR3 length: 15 residues. Germline lookup yields CDR1 MNHNS and CDR2 SASEGT. V lost 4 bases and J lost 3, with 13 bases in between. The CDR3 DNA follows: TGTGCCAGCAGTGGCCGAGGGGACCTCAATCAGCCCCAGCATTTT. It encodes CASSGRGDLNQPQHF.

The genes are TRBV9 and TRBJ1-3; D unclear. The germline gives CDR1 SGDLS, CDR2 YYNGEE. The CDR3 runs 16 residues. V was pared by 3 bases and J by 3 bases, with 16 bases between. CDR3 region: CASSARPLLDGNTIYF. The CDR3 nucleotides are TGTGCCAGCAGCGCCCGACCCCTCTTGGATGGAAACACCATATATTTT.

This clone was picked up a small number of times. V and J are TRBV10-1 and TRBJ2-3; either TRBD1 or TRBD2 may fit D (5 bases each). The CDR3 has 15 amino acids. Germline loops: CDR1 WNHNN, CDR2 SYGVQD (reference sequence). Between the trimmed V and J ends, which lost 10 bases and 0 bases, there was a span of 17 bases. The CDR3, as DNA: TGCGCCATCGCCCCTCGAGGGGTTAGCACAGATACGCAGTATTTT. It is translated as CAIAPRGVSTDTQYF.

This clone was counted between two and nine times. The CDR3 sequence is CASSLAGAMNTEAFF. Written as DNA, the CDR3 is TGTGCCAGCAGCTTGGCAGGGGCTATGAACACTGAAGCTTTCTTT. The chain employs TRBV13 and TRBJ1-1; perhaps TRBD1 as D (6 bases). Germline lookup yields CDR1 PRHDT and CDR2 FYEKMQ (reference sequence). V lost 3 bases and J 0 bases, leaving 11 bases between the germline ends. The CDR3 contains 15 residues.

The V and J genes are TRBV19 and TRBJ1-6; D ambiguous. V was cut by 2 bases and J by 6 bases, with 14 bases left in between. The V gene's germline CDR1 is LNHDA and CDR2 SQIVND (reference sequence). CDR3 length: 16 residues. CDR3 sequence reads: CASSIFHGWGNSPLHF. For the CDR3, the DNA is TGTGCCAGTAGTATATTTCACGGATGGGGTAATTCACCCCTCCACTTT. Using reference TRBV19 and TRBJ1-6 for the parts outside the CDR3, the full variable domain is DGGITQSPKYLFRKEGQNVTLSCEQNLNHDAMYWYRQDPGQGLRLIYYSQIVNDFQKGDIAEGYSVSREKKESFPLTVTSAQKNPTAFYLCASSIFHGWGNSPLHFGNGTRLTVT.

V is TRBV30 and J is TRBJ1-6; 8 bases align to TRBD1. This CDR3 is 13 amino acids long. Germline CDR1 is GTSNPN and CDR2 is SVGIG (reference sequence). The V segment lost 4 bases and the J segment 14 bases; nucleotides outside the gene matches: 10. The CDR3 sequence is CAWTDRVVRALHF. CDR3 DNA sequence: TGTGCCTGGACGGACAGGGTGGTTCGGGCCCTCCACTTT.

The chain couples TRBV11-2 to TRBJ1-2; tentative D call: TRBD1 (5 bases). Germline CDR1 SGHAT, CDR2 FQNNGV. With 4 bases removed from V and 4 bases from J, the gap between germline ends came to 10 bases. The CDR3 covers 13 residues. CDR3 bases: TGTGCCAGCAGCTACGACAGAGCCTATGGCTACACCTTC. Its translation: CASSYDRAYGYTF.

Only one count was recorded for this clone. The CDR3: CASITPTGTYNEQFF. CDR3 coding DNA: TGTGCCAGCATCACTCCCACCGGGACTTACAATGAGCAGTTCTTC. The rearrangement joins TRBV28 to TRBJ2-1; possible D gene TRBD2, 6 bases. CDR3 length: 15 residues. CDR1 MDHEN and CDR2 SYDVKM come from the germline V gene. The V end lost 7 bases, the J end lost 4 bases, and 17 bases lay between the germline ends.

The chain combines TRBV28 with TRBJ2-1; TRBD2 matches at 8 bases. The CDR3 has 16 residues. Germline V gives CDR1 MDHEN, CDR2 SYDVKM. V dropped 5 bases and J dropped 0; count of bases not matched to a gene: 6. In DNA form, the CDR3 reads TGTGCCAGCAGTCGGGGCGGGGGGCGCTCCTACAATGAGCAGTTCTTC. Amino acid sequence: CASSRGGGRSYNEQFF.

The V gene is TRBV6-1, the J gene TRBJ1-2; D not resolved. Trimming shortened V by 4 bases and J by 2 bases, and 11 bases separated the two germline ends. The CDR3 consists of 14 residues. In germline, CDR1 is MNHNS, CDR2 SASEGT. CDR3 in amino acids: CASSAHGSNYGYTF. CDR3 nucleotide sequence: TGTGCCAGCAGTGCACACGGGTCCAACTATGGCTACACCTTC.

This clone came up once. The chain is built from TRBV2 and TRBJ2-7; no clear D gene. There are 14 residues in the CDR3. V lost 6 bases to trimming and J lost 0 bases, with 12 bases between them. Germline-derived CDR1 and CDR2 are SNHLY and FYNNEI. For the CDR3, the DNA is TGTGCCAGCAGCGAGACGGGTAGCTCCTACGAGCAGTACTTC. Translating it yields CASSETGSSYEQYF.

The V gene is TRBV5-3, the J gene TRBJ2-7; D unclear. TRBV5-3 is an open reading frame, and its role is uncertain. This CDR3 is 11 amino acids long. The V end was cut by 4 bases, the J end by 3 bases, with 5 bases between. The CDR3 region has the DNA TGTGCCAGAAGCAGGAGCTACGAGCAGTACTTC. Its protein is CARSRSYEQYF.

The chain recombines TRBV5-4 with TRBJ1-1; maybe TRBD1 (5 bases). CDR1 is SGHNT, CDR2 YYREEE, per germline (reference sequence). The CDR3 contains 14 residues. Trimming took 0 bases from V and 6 from J, leaving 12 bases between them. The CDR3 sequence is CASSLGSGEAEAFF. The CDR3, as DNA: TGTGCCAGCAGCTTGGGCTCGGGGGAGGCTGAAGCTTTCTTT.

This rearrangement joins TRBV2 to TRBJ1-3; the D is unclear. Trimming removed 0 bases from V and 4 bases from J, with 19 bases in between. CDR3 length equals 18 residues. Germline CDR1 and CDR2: SNHLY and FYNNEI. CDR3 nucleotides: TGTGCCAGCAGTGAAGCTCTGTACCCACTCAGGAGAGGAAACACCATATATTTT. It is translated as CASSEALYPLRRGNTIYF.